Presented here are 18 T cell receptor beta chains from one specimen sequenced in a study of blood T cell repertoires in COVID-19. This table comes from immunoSEQ multiplex PCR, and its TCRdb copy is limited to in-frame clones, with some not included. The data hold over 130,000 clones, with about four fifths observed a single time. The source material was peripheral blood. These receptors were obtained from a man between 65 and 80 years old with acute or convalescent COVID-19.

The chain carries TRBV28 and TRBJ1-1; no clear D gene. V lost 4 bases and J lost 4, with 16 bases in between. Germline CDR1 and CDR2: MDHEN and SYDVKM. The CDR3 has 15 amino acids. The CDR3 spells CASSSPYIGSTEAFF. The CDR3 region has the DNA TGTGCCAGCAGTTCGCCCTATATCGGGAGCACTGAAGCTTTCTTT.

V is TRBV11-3 and J is TRBJ2-1, with a tentative D call TRBD2 (6 bases). The germline CDR1 and CDR2 sequences are SGHNT and YENEEA. The V and J ends lost 3 bases and 6 bases respectively, with 18 bases between them. The CDR3 is 16 amino acids. CDR3 in DNA: TGTGCCAGCAGCTTTGGGGGGACGAGGGGAAGCAATGAGCAGTTCTTC. It encodes CASSFGGTRGSNEQFF.

CDR3 residues: CASSLQGSGANVLTF. CDR3 in DNA: TGCGCCAGCAGCTTGCAGGGCTCTGGGGCCAACGTCCTGACTTTC. The chain carries TRBV5-1 and TRBJ2-6; maybe TRBD1 (5 bases). V lost 1 base, J lost 0 bases, and 5 bases lay in between. The length of the CDR3 is 15 residues. Per the germline V gene, CDR1 is SGHRS and CDR2 is YFSETQ.

The rearrangement uses TRBV21-1 and TRBJ1-5. TRBV21-1 is marked as a pseudogene. The CDR3 covers 15 residues. In nucleotides, the CDR3 is TGTGCCAGCAGCAAATCTCGGGGGGACGGTCAGCCCCAGCATTTT. It encodes CASSKSRGDGQPQHF.

The V call is TRBV6-4, the J call TRBJ2-3; 8 nucleotides align to TRBD2. This CDR3 comprises 14 residues. Looked up from germline, CDR1 is MRHNA and CDR2 is SNTAGT. The V gene end was trimmed by 6 bases and the J gene end by 6 bases; junction bases not matched to a gene: 8. CDR3 amino acids: CASSPGRGEDTQYF. CDR3 DNA: TGTGCCAGCAGCCCAGGGCGGGGGGAGGATACGCAGTATTTT.

On this clone itself: The junction departs from the called germline gene at one end, perhaps through a read error. The chain joins TRBV28 to TRBJ1-1; TRBD1 is a possible D gene (5 bases). CDR3 length: 22 residues. Germline V gene lookup returns CDR1 MDHEN and CDR2 SYDVKM. CDR3 nucleotides: TGTGCCAGCAGTTTAAGGTCGGGGACTACCGGGCCCGGAGAACAGACGAACTCTGAAGCTTTCTTT. Protein sequence: CASSLRSGTTGPGEQTNSEAFF. Full variable domain (remainder filled in from reference TRBV28 and TRBJ1-1): DVKVTQSSRYLVKRTGEKVFLECVQDMDHENMFWYRQDPGLGLRLIYFSYDVKMKEKGDIPEGYSVSREKKERFSLILESASTNQTSMYLCASSLRSGTTGPGEQTNSEAFFGQGTRLTVV.

The chain employs TRBV12-5 and TRBJ2-4, with D possibly TRBD1 on 5 matching bases. This CDR3 is built from 15 residues. Trimming left V 1 base short and J 5 bases short, with 12 bases between. CDR1 is LGHNT and CDR2 is FRNRAP in the germline V gene. CDR3: CASGLGGLSQNIQYF. The CDR3 DNA follows: TGTGCTAGTGGTTTGGGGGGCCTGTCCCAAAACATTCAGTACTTC.

The chain links TRBV5-6 to TRBJ2-7, with D possibly being TRBD1 (6 bases). The germline V and J ends were trimmed by 4 bases and 2 bases, with 7 bases remaining between them. Per the germline V gene, CDR1 is SGHDT and CDR2 is YYEEEE. This CDR3 region has 12 residues. The CDR3 is CASSKGAYEQYF. The DNA of the CDR3 is TGTGCCAGCAGCAAGGGGGCCTACGAGCAGTACTTC.

CDR3 protein: CASSLDIGHNSPLHF. CDR3 nucleotide sequence: TGTGCCAGCTCACTCGACATTGGCCATAATTCACCCCTCCACTTT. The chain links TRBV18 to TRBJ1-6; D not certain. The germline CDR1 and CDR2 sequences are KGHSH and LQKENI. V lost 4 bases and J lost 5, with 12 bases in between. The CDR3 is 15 amino acids.

This clone occurred once. This chain connects TRBV27 to TRBJ2-1; 7 bases line up with TRBD2. Per germline, CDR1 MNHEY and CDR2 SMNVEV (reference sequence). The junction had 3 bases not matched to a gene; V was cut back by 2 bases and J by 2 bases. The CDR3 has 15 amino acids. CDR3 sequence (DNA): TGTGCCAGCAGTTTACTAGCGGAACCCTACAATGAGCAGTTCTTC. This encodes CASSLLAEPYNEQFF.

V usage is TRBV4-1 and J usage is TRBJ2-1, with 9 bases aligning to TRBD2. This CDR3 is 16 amino acids long. CDR1 is MGHRA, CDR2 YSYEKL, per germline. V was pared by 1 base and J by 3 bases, with 4 bases of the junction left unmatched. The CDR3 sequence is CASSQASGTLYNEQFF. For the CDR3, the DNA is TGCGCCAGCAGCCAAGCTAGCGGGACCCTCTACAATGAGCAGTTCTTC.

This clone was picked up a small number of times. The genes are TRBV27 and TRBJ2-1; TRBD2 might be the D (6 bases). CDR1 and CDR2 (germline): MNHEY, SMNVEV (reference sequence). Trimming stripped 1 base from V and 7 bases from J, with 8 bases between. This CDR3 has 13 residues. CDR3 in DNA: TGTGCCAGCAGTTTATATGGGGGGAATGAGCAGTTCTTC. Amino acid sequence: CASSLYGGNEQFF.

The rearrangement links TRBV19 to TRBJ1-3; D is unresolved. CDR1 and CDR2 (germline): LNHDA, SQIVND (reference sequence). Trimming took 3 bases from V and 0 from J, leaving 6 bases between them. This CDR3 region has 14 residues. The CDR3 DNA reads as TGTGCCAGTAGTATCGCGGGCTCTGGAAACACCATATATTTT. This encodes CASSIAGSGNTIYF. Drawing the rest from reference TRBV19 and TRBJ1-3, the complete variable domain is DGGITQSPKYLFRKEGQNVTLSCEQNLNHDAMYWYRQDPGQGLRLIYYSQIVNDFQKGDIAEGYSVSREKKESFPLTVTSAQKNPTAFYLCASSIAGSGNTIYFGEGSWLTVV.

This clone has more than one count but fewer than ten. The rearrangement links TRBV10-3 to TRBJ1-1; D remains unclear. The CDR3 is made up of 15 amino acids. CDR1 and CDR2 from the germline V gene are ENHRY and SYGVKD. V dropped 7 bases and J dropped 1 base, with 16 bases sitting between them. The CDR3 coding sequence is TGTGCCATCACCCCCGGCAGGTCAAGGAACACTGAAGCTTTCTTT. Protein sequence: CAITPGRSRNTEAFF.

This chain connects TRBV19 to TRBJ2-1, with 8 bases fitting TRBD2. Germline assignment: CDR1 LNHDA and CDR2 SQIVND (reference sequence). Losses at the gene ends were 4 bases for V and 0 bases for J; bases not matched to a gene: 5. The CDR3 sequence is 16 residues long. The CDR3 DNA sequence: TGTGCCAGTAGTAGGACTAGCCTCAGCTCCTACAATGAGCAGTTCTTC. This encodes CASSRTSLSSYNEQFF.

This rearrangement joins TRBV28 to TRBJ1-6, with TRBD1 matching 10 bases. Germline V gene data show CDR1 as MDHEN and CDR2 as SYDVKM. V trimming: 2 bases; J trimming: 10 bases; junction bases outside the gene matches: 2. The CDR3 runs to 14 residues. CDR3 DNA: TGTGCCAGCAGTTTACCGACAGGGGGCTCACCCCTCCACTTT. This gives the protein CASSLPTGGSPLHF.

This chain uses TRBV12-3 or TRBV12-4 with TRBJ1-6, with D unresolved. The CDR3 has 13 amino acids. Trimming removed 9 bases from V and 5 bases from J, with 11 bases in between. CDR3: CASRFTDNSPLHF. DNA of the CDR3: TGTGCCAGTCGTTTTACTGATAATTCACCCCTCCACTTT.

This chain joins TRBV19 and TRBJ1-2, with TRBD1 matching 8 bases. This CDR3 contains 15 residues. The V gene's germline CDR1 is LNHDA and CDR2 SQIVND (reference sequence). Germline trimming cut 5 bases from V and 7 bases from J; bases unmatched to any gene: 12. This CDR3 is CASSLGTGLGLGYTF. CDR3 DNA sequence: TGTGCCAGTAGTCTTGGGACAGGACTGGGACTTGGCTACACCTTC.